The 15 T cell receptor beta chains in this list originate from one sample, sequenced in a study of blood T cell repertoires in COVID-19. Some clones are missing from TCRdb's copy, which holds only in-frame ones; the method was immunoSEQ multiplex PCR. This table holds around 220,000 clones, about 85% found once. Source material: peripheral blood. All receptors come from a young man with active or convalescent COVID-19.

This clone was counted only a few times. The chain has TRBV11-2 and TRBJ1-2, with 7 bases matching TRBD1. Germline V lookup: CDR1 SGHAT, CDR2 FQNNGV. The CDR3 totals 15 residues. Trimming at V came to 5 bases and at J to 2 bases, leaving 8 bases not matched to a gene. In DNA form, the CDR3 reads TGTGCCAGCAGCATAACAGGGGTTGGGAACTATGGCTACACCTTC. This translates into CASSITGVGNYGYTF.

The rearrangement uses TRBV7-8 and TRBJ2-1, with TRBD2 as a possible D gene (6 bases). The germline V gene has CDR1 SGHVS and CDR2 FQNEAQ. The CDR3 length is 15 residues. V was clipped by 7 bases and J by 2 bases, with 15 bases between them. CDR3 in amino acids: CASIGAGLTYNEQFF. The CDR3 DNA reads TGTGCCAGCATCGGAGCGGGCCTGACCTACAATGAGCAGTTCTTC.

For the CDR3, the DNA is TGTGCCAGCAGCACAGGGGAAGAGACCCAGTACTTC. Protein product: CASSTGEETQYF. This chain links TRBV6-5 with TRBJ2-5; 7 nucleotides match TRBD1. Germline loops: CDR1 MNHEY, CDR2 SVGAGI. V lost 6 bases and J lost 3; bases outside the gene matches: 1. The CDR3 length is 12 residues.

In its sample, this clone was seen a few times. The chain couples TRBV10-3 to TRBJ1-6, with D possibly TRBD1 on 5 matching bases. V was trimmed by 7 bases and J by 5 bases, leaving 18 bases between them. The CDR3 contains 16 residues. The germline gives CDR1 ENHRY, CDR2 SYGVKD. As DNA, the CDR3 is TGTGCCATCAAGCCAGGGAGAGAGCGGGATAATTCACCCCTCCACTTT. It encodes CAIKPGRERDNSPLHF.

This clone is a singleton in its sample. The rearrangement joins TRBV27 to TRBJ1-3; D possibly corresponds to TRBD1 (5 bases). The CDR3 spans 14 residues. Germline loops: CDR1 MNHEY, CDR2 SMNVEV (reference sequence). The V and J ends lost 5 bases and 0 bases respectively, with 8 bases between them. The CDR3 DNA follows: TGTGCCAGCAGTCCGGGGGACTCTGGAAACACCATATATTTT. Its protein product is CASSPGDSGNTIYF.

DNA for the CDR3: TGTGCCAGCAGACCGGGGACAGGGGGCGCGAGTGGGGCCAACGTCCTGACTTTC. Residues: CASRPGTGGASGANVLTF. This chain connects TRBV27 to TRBJ2-6; 12 bases agree with TRBD1. V shed 6 bases, J shed 3 bases, and the junction held 9 bases outside the gene matches. This CDR3 spans 18 amino acids. The germline gives CDR1 MNHEY, CDR2 SMNVEV (reference sequence).

The chain employs TRBV30 and TRBJ2-5, with D possibly matching TRBD1 (5 bases). V lost 4 bases to trimming and J lost 4 bases, with 13 bases between them. The germline CDR1 and CDR2 sequences are GTSNPN and SVGIG (reference sequence). The length of the CDR3 is 13 residues. The chain's CDR3 is CAWNFDSGETQYF. CDR3 in DNA: TGTGCCTGGAATTTTGACAGTGGAGAGACCCAGTACTTC.

This sequence joins TRBV19 and TRBJ1-5; 8 bases fit TRBD1. Looked up from germline, CDR1 is LNHDA and CDR2 is SQIVND (reference sequence). V lost 3 bases and J lost 4; bases outside the gene matches: 8. The CDR3 contains 16 residues. The CDR3 nucleotides are TGTGCCAGTAGTATTTATGGCAGGGGGCGAAATCAGCCCCAGCATTTT. Its translation is CASSIYGRGRNQPQHF.

The J gene is TRBJ2-2, the V gene TRBV30, with D hard to call. Between the trimmed V and J ends, which lost 0 bases and 8 bases, there was a span of 7 bases. CDR3 length: 12 residues. Germline V gene sequence: CDR1 GTSNPN, CDR2 SVGIG (reference sequence). Written as DNA, the CDR3 is TGTGCCTGGAGTGTAGCTCGAGGGGAGCTGTTTTTT. Its protein product is CAWSVARGELFF.

As DNA, the CDR3 is TGTGCCAGCCAGTCGGCAGGCTCTCCGAATGAGCAGTTCTTC. It codes for CASQSAGSPNEQFF. The V and J genes are TRBV5-4 and TRBJ2-1; the D is unclear. Trimming removed 7 bases from V and 7 bases from J, with 18 bases in between. The CDR3 contains 14 residues. Germline CDR1 is SGHNT and CDR2 is YYREEE (reference sequence). Full variable domain (rest looked up from reference TRBV5-4 and TRBJ2-1): ETGVTQSPTHLIKTRGQQVTLRCSSQSGHNTVSWYQQALGQGPQFIFQYYREEENGRGNFPPRFSGLQFPNYSSELNVNALELDDSALYLCASQSAGSPNEQFFGPGTRLTVL.

The CDR3 DNA reads TGTGCCAGCAGTCTACAGGGTAACGCACAGCCCCAGCATTTT. Its translation is CASSLQGNAQPQHF. The chain has TRBV25-1 and TRBJ1-5, with D possibly matching TRBD1 (6 bases). Trimming left V 5 bases short and J 7 bases short, with 15 bases between. The CDR3 loop spans 14 amino acids. Germline lookup yields CDR1 MGHDK and CDR2 SYGVNS.

This rearrangement joins TRBV9 to TRBJ2-7; D might be TRBD1 (5 bases). Germline values: CDR1 SGDLS, CDR2 YYNGEE. There are 14 residues in the CDR3. The V gene lost 1 base and the J gene lost 5 bases, with 13 bases spanning the gap. CDR3 protein: CASSVQGTPHEQYF. CDR3 nucleotides: TGTGCCAGCAGCGTACAGGGAACCCCCCACGAGCAGTACTTC.

V and J are TRBV5-6 and TRBJ1-5, with D maybe TRBD1 (6 bases). The CDR3 extends over 14 amino acids. CDR1 and CDR2 (germline): SGHDT, YYEEEE. V lost 3 bases and J 2 bases, leaving 9 bases between the germline ends. CDR3 sequence reads: CASSWGGRNQPQHF. CDR3 DNA sequence: TGTGCCAGCAGCTGGGGGGGCCGCAATCAGCCCCAGCATTTT.

The V gene is TRBV9, the J gene TRBJ1-6, with a weak D call TRBD1 (5 bases). V gave up 1 base and J gave up 15 bases, with 14 bases separating them. Per germline, CDR1 SGDLS and CDR2 YYNGEE. This CDR3 contains 13 residues. The CDR3 protein is CASSVNVRGFLHF. CDR3 sequence (DNA): TGTGCCAGCAGCGTAAATGTAAGGGGATTCCTCCACTTT.

This clone was counted between two and nine times. The V gene is TRBV4-1, the J gene TRBJ1-2; no clear D. The CDR3 is made up of 18 amino acids. V lost 5 bases, J lost 4 bases, and 26 bases lay in between. The germline CDR1 and CDR2 sequences are MGHRA and YSYEKL. The CDR3 sequence is CASSVRAVDQVFSYGYTF. CDR3 DNA sequence: TGCGCCAGCAGCGTAAGAGCGGTCGATCAAGTTTTTTCCTATGGCTACACCTTC.